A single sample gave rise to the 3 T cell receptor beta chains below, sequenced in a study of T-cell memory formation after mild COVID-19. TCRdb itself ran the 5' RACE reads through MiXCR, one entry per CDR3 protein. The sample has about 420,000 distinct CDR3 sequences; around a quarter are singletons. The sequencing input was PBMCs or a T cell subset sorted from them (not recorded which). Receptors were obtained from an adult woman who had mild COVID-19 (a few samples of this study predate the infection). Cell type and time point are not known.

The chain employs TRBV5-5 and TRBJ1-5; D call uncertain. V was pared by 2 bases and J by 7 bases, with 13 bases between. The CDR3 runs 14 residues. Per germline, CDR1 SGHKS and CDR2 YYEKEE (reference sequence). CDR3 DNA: TGTGCCAGCAGCTTAGACGGCAGCGGGCAGCCCCAGCATTTT. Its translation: CASSLDGSGQPQHF.

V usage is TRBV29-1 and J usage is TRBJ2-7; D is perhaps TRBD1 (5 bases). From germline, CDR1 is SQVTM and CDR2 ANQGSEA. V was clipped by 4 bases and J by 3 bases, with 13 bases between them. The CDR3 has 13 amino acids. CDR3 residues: CSVARQFNYEQYF. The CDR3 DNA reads TGCAGCGTTGCGAGACAGTTCAACTACGAGCAGTACTTC.

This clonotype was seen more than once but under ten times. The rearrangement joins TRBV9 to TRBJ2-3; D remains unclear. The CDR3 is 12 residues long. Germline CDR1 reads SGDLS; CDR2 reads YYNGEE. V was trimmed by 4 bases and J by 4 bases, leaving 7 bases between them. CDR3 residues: CASSKNSDTQYF. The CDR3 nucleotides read TGTGCCAGCAGCAAGAATTCAGATACGCAGTATTTT. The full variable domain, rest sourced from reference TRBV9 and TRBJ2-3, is DSGVTQTPKHLITATGQRVTLRCSPRSGDLSVYWYQQSLDQGLQFLIQYYNGEERAKGNILERFSAQQFPDLHSELNLSSLELGDSALYFCASSKNSDTQYFGPGTRLTVL.